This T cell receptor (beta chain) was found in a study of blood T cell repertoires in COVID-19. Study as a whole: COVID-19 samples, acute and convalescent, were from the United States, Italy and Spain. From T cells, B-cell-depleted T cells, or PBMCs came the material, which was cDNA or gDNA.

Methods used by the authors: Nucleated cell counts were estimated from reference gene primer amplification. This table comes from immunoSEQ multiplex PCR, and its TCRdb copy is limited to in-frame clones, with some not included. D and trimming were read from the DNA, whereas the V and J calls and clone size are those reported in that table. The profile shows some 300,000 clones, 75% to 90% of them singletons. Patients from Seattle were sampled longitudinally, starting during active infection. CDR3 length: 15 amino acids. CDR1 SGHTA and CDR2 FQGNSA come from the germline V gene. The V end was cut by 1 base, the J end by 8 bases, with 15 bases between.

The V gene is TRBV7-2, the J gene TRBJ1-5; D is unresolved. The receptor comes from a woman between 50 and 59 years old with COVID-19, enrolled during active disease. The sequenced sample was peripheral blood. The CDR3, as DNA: TGTGCCAGCAGCTTAGGGAGGGCCCAGGCCGAGCCCCAGCATTTT. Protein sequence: CASSLGRAQAEPQHF.